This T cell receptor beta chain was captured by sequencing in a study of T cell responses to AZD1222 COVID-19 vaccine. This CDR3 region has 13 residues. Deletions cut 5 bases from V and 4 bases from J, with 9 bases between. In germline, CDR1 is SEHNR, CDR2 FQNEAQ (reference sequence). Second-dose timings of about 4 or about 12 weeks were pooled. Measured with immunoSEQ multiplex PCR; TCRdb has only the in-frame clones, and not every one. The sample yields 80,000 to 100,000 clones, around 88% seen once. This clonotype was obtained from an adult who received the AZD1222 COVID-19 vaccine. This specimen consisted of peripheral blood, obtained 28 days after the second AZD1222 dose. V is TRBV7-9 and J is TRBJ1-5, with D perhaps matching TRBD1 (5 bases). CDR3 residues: CASSRQSNQPQHF. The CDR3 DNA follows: TGTGCCAGCAGCCGACAGTCAAATCAGCCCCAGCATTTT.